Listed here are 16 T cell receptor beta chains from one sample, sequenced in a study of T cell repertoires in cytomegalovirus infection. Their specific antigens are unknown. TCRdb reanalysed the reads using MiXCR and keeps one entry per CDR3 protein. The sample lists a few hundred thousand distinct CDR3 sequences, 40% occurring once. The sequencing here drew on cultured PBMCs, taken from culture after CMV antigen stimulation. The receptor source for this set is a human donor in good health (CMV status not recorded). Some clones in this sample may be carry-over from other donors' samples.

V gene TRBV28 combines with J gene TRBJ2-7; 8 bases map to TRBD2. V lost 6 bases, J lost 4 bases, and 11 bases stayed unmatched. The germline CDR1 and CDR2 sequences are MDHEN and SYDVKM. This CDR3 comprises 15 residues. DNA for the CDR3: TGTGCCAGCAGACTTGCCCGGGGGGGAGCGTACGAGCAGTACTTC. Translating gives CASRLARGGAYEQYF.

V gene TRBV28 combines with J gene TRBJ2-7; D is ambiguous. The CDR3 runs 15 residues. Germline assignment: CDR1 MDHEN and CDR2 SYDVKM. V gave up 2 bases and J gave up 4 bases, with 15 bases separating them. CDR3 in amino acids: CASSLPSGNFYEQYF. The DNA of the CDR3 is TGTGCCAGCAGTTTACCCTCAGGAAACTTTTACGAGCAGTACTTC.

This chain joins TRBV4-1 and TRBJ2-1; 9 bases agree with TRBD1. Germline CDR1 is MGHRA and CDR2 is YSYEKL. V gave up 3 bases and J gave up 4 bases; unmatched junction bases: 1. The CDR3 totals 14 residues. CDR3 coding DNA: TGCGCCAGCAGCCAGGGGACAGGGTACAATGAGCAGTTCTTC. It encodes CASSQGTGYNEQFF.

This chain uses TRBV7-8 with TRBJ2-1; possible D gene TRBD2, 6 bases. Trimming took 2 bases from V and 7 from J, leaving 12 bases between them. Germline V gene data show CDR1 as SGHVS and CDR2 as FQNEAQ. The CDR3 has 14 amino acids. CDR3 residues: CASSLLAGRNEQFF. The DNA of the CDR3 is TGTGCCAGCAGCTTACTGGCGGGGCGTAATGAGCAGTTCTTC.

V and J are TRBV7-3 and TRBJ2-1; D remains ambiguous. The germline CDR1 and CDR2 sequences are SGHTA and FQGTGA. The CDR3 covers 12 residues. Trimming took 2 bases from V and 5 from J, leaving 4 bases between them. CDR3 loop: CASSLHDNEQFF. The CDR3 DNA reads TGTGCCAGCAGCTTACACGACAATGAGCAGTTCTTC.

The chain combines TRBV6-2 or TRBV6-3 with TRBJ2-5; 13 bases fit TRBD2. Germline-derived CDR1 and CDR2 are MNHEY and SVGEGT. CDR3 length equals 17 residues. V lost 6 bases to trimming and J lost 1 base; unmatched junction nucleotides: 8. The CDR3 DNA is TGTGCCAGCAGCGAGGGGACTAGCGGGACCGCCCAAGAGACCCAGTACTTC. The encoded protein is CASSEGTSGTAQETQYF.

The rearrangement joins TRBV20-1 to TRBJ2-3; TRBD2 might be the D (6 bases). Between the trimmed V and J ends, which lost 4 bases and 5 bases, there was a span of 19 bases. The CDR3 is made up of 15 amino acids. Germline values: CDR1 DFQATT, CDR2 SNEGSKA (reference sequence). This chain's CDR3 is CSANSGDRWEDTQYF. The CDR3 coding sequence is TGCAGTGCTAATTCGGGGGATAGGTGGGAAGATACGCAGTATTTT.

The chain is built from TRBV5-1 and TRBJ1-1; maybe TRBD1 (6 bases). The CDR3 spans 14 residues. Looked up from germline, CDR1 is SGHRS and CDR2 is YFSETQ. Trimming cost V 1 base and J 4 bases, with 11 bases left between them. The CDR3 coding sequence is TGCGCCAGCAGCTTGACAGGGTATGGCACTGAAGCTTTCTTT. Residues: CASSLTGYGTEAFF.

The chain is built from TRBV20-1 and TRBJ2-3; 7 positions agree with TRBD2. V was clipped by 7 bases and J by 2 bases; unmatched bases: 12. This CDR3 has 15 residues. Germline assignment: CDR1 DFQATT and CDR2 SNEGSKA (reference sequence). CDR3 region: CSGGGGNGFTDTQYF. In DNA, the CDR3 is TGCAGTGGTGGGGGGGGGAACGGCTTCACAGATACGCAGTATTTT.

This clonotype has just a few counts. The CDR3: CASSLGGLAGGREQFF. The CDR3 DNA sequence: TGTGCCAGCAGCTTAGGCGGACTAGCGGGGGGGCGTGAGCAGTTCTTC. The V and J genes are TRBV7-6 and TRBJ2-1; 15 bases match TRBD2. Per germline, CDR1 SGHVS and CDR2 FNYEAQ. With 1 base clipped from V and 9 bases from J, the junction kept 4 bases outside the gene matches. The CDR3 covers 16 residues.

The chain is built from TRBV6-1 and TRBJ2-7; D is ambiguous. This CDR3 contains 14 residues. Germline CDR1 MNHNS, CDR2 SASEGT. V lost 3 bases and J 6 bases, leaving 15 bases between the germline ends. CDR3 sequence reads: CASSDPDRRSEQYF. CDR3 sequence (DNA): TGTGCCAGCAGTGACCCGGACCGTCGGAGCGAGCAGTACTTC.

This clonotype was seen ten or more times. The chain recombines TRBV7-2 with TRBJ1-2; D is unclear. Per the germline V gene, CDR1 is SGHTA and CDR2 is FQGNSA. The CDR3 contains 13 residues. V was cut by 5 bases and J by 4 bases, with 11 bases left in between. The chain's CDR3 is CASSPGLFYGYTF. In DNA form, the CDR3 reads TGTGCCAGCAGCCCCGGACTTTTCTATGGCTACACCTTC.

The chain carries TRBV6-1 and TRBJ1-1; the D gene is possibly TRBD1 (5 bases). The germline V gene has CDR1 MNHNS and CDR2 SASEGT. The CDR3 extends over 14 amino acids. V shed 2 bases and J shed 4 bases, with 11 bases lying between them. The CDR3 loop is CASSEQEGITEAFF. CDR3 bases: TGTGCCAGCAGTGAACAAGAGGGGATCACTGAAGCTTTCTTT.

The chain recombines TRBV6-5 with TRBJ1-6, with a possible D match to TRBD1 (5 bases). CDR3 length equals 13 residues. Trimming left V 4 bases short and J 13 bases short, with 14 bases between. Germline CDR1 is MNHEY and CDR2 is SVGAGI. The CDR3 loop is CASSSLRGDPLHF. In DNA, the CDR3 is TGTGCCAGCAGTTCCCTCCGGGGGGACCCCCTCCACTTT.

This chain links TRBV20-1 with TRBJ2-5; D call uncertain. Germline values: CDR1 DFQATT, CDR2 SNEGSKA (reference sequence). The CDR3 has 11 residues. Deletions cut 6 bases from V and 5 bases from J, with 10 bases between. The CDR3: CSAEVRETQYF. The CDR3 DNA follows: TGCAGTGCAGAAGTTCGGGAGACCCAGTACTTC.

V and J are TRBV20-1 and TRBJ2-1; perhaps TRBD2 as D (7 bases). The CDR3 extends over 14 amino acids. CDR1 and CDR2 from the germline V gene are DFQATT and SNEGSKA (reference sequence). Trimming took off 0 bases at V and 10 bases at J, with 16 bases between the two ends. CDR3 nucleotides: TGCAGTGCTAGAGAACTGGGGGCGGGGGAGGAGCAGTTCTTC. Amino acids: CSARELGAGEEQFF.